This T cell receptor (beta chain) was documented in a study of CD8+ T cells in alopecia areata (dated by TCRdb to between 2017 and 2018). Background on the whole study: The study used high-throughput TCRbeta sequencing to examine T cell clonal expansion in alopecia areata, in both the C3H/HeJ mouse model and human patients. Scalp tissue and sorted CD4+ and CD8+ peripheral blood T cells from patchy and totalis/universalis alopecia areata patients and from healthy controls were covered by human TCRbeta sequencing. Scalp clonality was compared across normal scalp (n=4), patchy alopecia areata scalp (n=8), and alopecia totalis/universalis scalp (n=8). RNA was extracted with the PAXgene miRNA kit for fixed scalp, the miRNeasy kit for PBMCs, and the RNeasy kit for mouse skin. TCRbeta CDR3 regions were amplified by immunoSEQ multiplex PCR with 35 Vbeta forward and 13 Jbeta reverse primers.

Lesional scalp punch biopsies and peripheral blood were obtained from alopecia areata patients. PBMCs were isolated by density centrifugation and stained for CD3, CD4 and CD8, after which CD4+ and CD8+ T cells were sorted on a FACSAria. As part of a multicenter biomarker study, untreated alopecia areata patients were recruited. Blood CD8+ T cells from roughly 5 biomarker-study patients were further sorted into NKG2D-low and NKG2D-high fractions. Overall study results and their limits: Higher clonality and more expanded CD8+ clones were observed in lesional scalp than in normal scalp, particularly in alopecia totalis/universalis, a finding suggestive of antigenic drive. Resident alphabeta T cells in normal human skin are also sequenced, complicating scalp TCR repertoire analysis, unlike mouse skin dominated by gammadelta T cells. Shared TCR sequences between patients were less evident than in mice, which may be partly attributable to HLA diversity in the patient population.

The method behind the library was the immunoSEQ multiplex PCR assay. For TCR sequencing, RNA was extracted from every sample and reverse transcribed into cDNA to serve as template. First-strand cDNA was synthesized with SuperScript III using a 2:1 mix of oligo-dT and random hexamers. A synthetic immune receptor repertoire was used to assess amplification bias, and residual bias was removed computationally. As for the original processing: Raw reads were preprocessed for error removal, and CDR3 was defined according to IMGT conventions as running from the conserved cysteine to phenylalanine. Clonality was calculated as 1 minus Shannon entropy normalized by log2 of the number of productive unique TCRs. Scalp TCRbeta sequences were cross-referenced with sorted blood CD4 and CD8 repertoires so that the CD4 or CD8 identity of scalp clones could be inferred. Sourced from immuneACCESS, this table was stored by TCRdb with only in-frame sequences that have V and J called. A share of the clones is absent; for the studies checked, an unresolved V gene accounts for under half, and the remainder has no known explanation. D and trimming were read from the DNA, whereas the V and J calls and clone size are those reported in that table. This sample comprises some 30,000 clones, roughly 60% of them detected only once. The ten largest clonotypes hold over 15% of the sample.

Turning to this clone: It has no known antigen specificity. Base qualities were left out, and no much larger clone turns up one base away.

The CDR3 numbers 15 residues from cysteine through phenylalanine. Of all the DNA, just the CDR3 is kept, 45 bases in frame from base 1. For CDR1 and CDR2, the germline V gene lists MGHRA and YSYEKL. V is pruned by 3 bases and J by 5 bases, leaving 9 bases of the junction without a gene match. Sequenced input: NKG2D-high CD8+ T cells sorted from blood. Taken with the paper, the label for cell subset or site translates to: sorted CD8+ NKG2D-high blood T cells. The sequence was obtained from a human donor with alopecia areata. The receptor chain draws on TRBV4-1 and TRBJ2-7, with 8 central nucleotides matching TRBD1. This receptor carries the CDR3 CASSHIDRGLDEQYF. The DNA reads TGCGCCAGCAGCCACATCGACAGGGGTCTCGACGAGCAGTACTTC.